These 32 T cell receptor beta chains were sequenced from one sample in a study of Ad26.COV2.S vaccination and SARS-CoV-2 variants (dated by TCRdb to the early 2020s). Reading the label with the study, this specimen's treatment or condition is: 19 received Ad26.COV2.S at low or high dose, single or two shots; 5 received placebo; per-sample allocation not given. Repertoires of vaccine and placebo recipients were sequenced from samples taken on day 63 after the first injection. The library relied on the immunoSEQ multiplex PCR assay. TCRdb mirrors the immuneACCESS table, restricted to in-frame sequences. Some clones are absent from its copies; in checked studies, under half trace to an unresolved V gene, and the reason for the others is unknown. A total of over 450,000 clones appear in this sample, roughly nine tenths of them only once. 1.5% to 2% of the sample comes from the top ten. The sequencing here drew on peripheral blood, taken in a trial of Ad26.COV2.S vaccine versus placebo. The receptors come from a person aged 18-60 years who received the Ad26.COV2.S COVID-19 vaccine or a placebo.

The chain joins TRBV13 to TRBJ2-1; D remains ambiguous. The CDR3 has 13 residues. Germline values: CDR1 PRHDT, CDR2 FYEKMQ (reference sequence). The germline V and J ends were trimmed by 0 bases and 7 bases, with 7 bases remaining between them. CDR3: CASSLGRVNEQFF. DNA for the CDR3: TGTGCCAGCAGCTTAGGTAGGGTGAATGAGCAGTTCTTC.

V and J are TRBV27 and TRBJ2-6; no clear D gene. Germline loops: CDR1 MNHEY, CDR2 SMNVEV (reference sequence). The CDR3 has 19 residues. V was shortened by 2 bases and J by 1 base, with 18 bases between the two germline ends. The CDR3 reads CASSLRANIKGSGANVLTF. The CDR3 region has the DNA TGTGCCAGCAGTTTAAGGGCGAATATAAAGGGTTCTGGGGCCAACGTCCTGACTTTC.

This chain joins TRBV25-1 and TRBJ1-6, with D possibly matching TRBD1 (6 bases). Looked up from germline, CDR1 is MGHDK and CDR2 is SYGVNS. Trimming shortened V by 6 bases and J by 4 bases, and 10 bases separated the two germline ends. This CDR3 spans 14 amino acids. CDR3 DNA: TGTGCCAGCAGGCTGACAGGTTATAATTCACCCCTCCACTTT. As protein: CASRLTGYNSPLHF.

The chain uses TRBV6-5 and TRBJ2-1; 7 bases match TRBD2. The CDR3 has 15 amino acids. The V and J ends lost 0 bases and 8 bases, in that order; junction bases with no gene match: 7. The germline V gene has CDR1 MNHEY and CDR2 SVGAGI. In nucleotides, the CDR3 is TGTGCCAGCAGTTACTCGATGGGGAGGGTTTATGAGCAGTTCTTC. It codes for CASSYSMGRVYEQFF.

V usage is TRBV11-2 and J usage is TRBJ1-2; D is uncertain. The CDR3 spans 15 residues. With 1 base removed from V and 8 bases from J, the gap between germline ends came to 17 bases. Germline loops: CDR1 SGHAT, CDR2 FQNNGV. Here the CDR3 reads CASSLASVNERGYTF. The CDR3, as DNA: TGTGCCAGCAGCTTAGCTTCGGTTAACGAGCGGGGCTACACCTTC.

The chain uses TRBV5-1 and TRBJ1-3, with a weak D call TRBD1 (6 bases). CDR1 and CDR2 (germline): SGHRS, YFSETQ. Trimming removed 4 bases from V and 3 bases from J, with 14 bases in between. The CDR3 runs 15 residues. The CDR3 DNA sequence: TGCGCCAGCAGCGACACAGGACAGTTTGGAAACACCATATATTTT. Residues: CASSDTGQFGNTIYF.

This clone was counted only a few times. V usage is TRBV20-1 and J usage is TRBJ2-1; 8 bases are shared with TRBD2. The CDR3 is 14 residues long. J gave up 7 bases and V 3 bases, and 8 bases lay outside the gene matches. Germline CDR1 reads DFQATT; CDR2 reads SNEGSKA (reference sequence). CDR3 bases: TGCAGTGCTAGTATCCAGCGGGGGATAAATGAGCAGTTCTTC. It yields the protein CSASIQRGINEQFF.

CDR3: CAWSRGLTSGRADTQYF. As DNA, the CDR3 is TGTGCCTGGAGTCGAGGCCTTACTAGCGGGAGGGCGGATACGCAGTATTTT. This sequence joins TRBV30 and TRBJ2-3; TRBD2 agrees at 13 bases. The CDR3 length is 17 residues. V trimming: 2 bases; J trimming: 6 bases; junction bases outside the gene matches: 11. Per germline, CDR1 GTSNPN and CDR2 SVGIG (reference sequence). Drawing the rest from reference TRBV30 and TRBJ2-3, the complete variable domain is SQTIHQWPATLVQPVGSPLSLECTVEGTSNPNLYWYRQAAGRGLQLLFYSVGIGQISSEVPQNLSASRPQDRQFILSSKKLLLSDSGFYLCAWSRGLTSGRADTQYFGPGTRLTVL.

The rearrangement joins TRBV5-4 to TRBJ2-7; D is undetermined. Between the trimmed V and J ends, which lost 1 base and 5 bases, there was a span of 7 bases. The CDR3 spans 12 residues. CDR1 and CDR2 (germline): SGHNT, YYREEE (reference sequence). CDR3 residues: CASSLNDHEQYF. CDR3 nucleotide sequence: TGTGCCAGCAGCTTGAACGACCACGAGCAGTACTTC.

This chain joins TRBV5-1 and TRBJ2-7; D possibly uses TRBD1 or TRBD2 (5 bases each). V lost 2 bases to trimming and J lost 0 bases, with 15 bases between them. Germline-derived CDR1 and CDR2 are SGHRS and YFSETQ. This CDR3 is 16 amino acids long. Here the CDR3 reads CASSFGTALGSYEQYF. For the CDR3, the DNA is TGCGCCAGCAGCTTTGGGACGGCCCTGGGCTCCTACGAGCAGTACTTC.

The CDR3 spells CSASDPGEGVDTQYF. CDR3 nucleotides: TGCAGTGCTAGTGATCCGGGAGAGGGGGTGGATACGCAGTATTTT. This sequence joins TRBV20-1 and TRBJ2-3; TRBD1 or TRBD2 may be the D gene (6 bases each). Germline CDR1 and CDR2: DFQATT and SNEGSKA (reference sequence). The germline V and J ends were trimmed by 3 bases and 6 bases, with 19 bases remaining between them. The CDR3 sequence is 15 residues long.

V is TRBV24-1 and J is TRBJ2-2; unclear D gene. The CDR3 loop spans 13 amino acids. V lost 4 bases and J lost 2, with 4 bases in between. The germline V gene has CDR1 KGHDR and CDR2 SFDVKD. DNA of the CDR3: TGTGCCACCAGTGACCCTAACACCGGGGAGCTGTTTTTT. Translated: CATSDPNTGELFF.

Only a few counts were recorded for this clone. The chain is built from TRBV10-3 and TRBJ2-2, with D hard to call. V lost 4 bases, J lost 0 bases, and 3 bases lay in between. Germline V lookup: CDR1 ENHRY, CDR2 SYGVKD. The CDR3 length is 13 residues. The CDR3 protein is CAISGPNTGELFF. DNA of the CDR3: TGTGCCATCAGTGGCCCGAACACCGGGGAGCTGTTTTTT.

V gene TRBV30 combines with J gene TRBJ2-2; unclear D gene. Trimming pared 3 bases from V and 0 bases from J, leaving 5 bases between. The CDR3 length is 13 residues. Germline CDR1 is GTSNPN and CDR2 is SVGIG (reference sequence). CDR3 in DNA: TGTGCCTGGAGACAGTCGAACACCGGGGAGCTGTTTTTT. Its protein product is CAWRQSNTGELFF.

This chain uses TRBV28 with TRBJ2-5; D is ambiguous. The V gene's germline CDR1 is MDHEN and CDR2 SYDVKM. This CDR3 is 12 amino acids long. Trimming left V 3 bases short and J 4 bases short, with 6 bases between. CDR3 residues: CASSLLTETQYF. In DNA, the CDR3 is TGTGCCAGCAGTTTGCTGACAGAGACCCAGTACTTC.

The CDR3 DNA is TGTGCCACCAGCAGAGATCGAGTAGCGGGAGAGATGAGCTCCTACAATGAGCAGTTCTTC. Protein sequence: CATSRDRVAGEMSSYNEQFF. The genes are TRBV15 and TRBJ2-1, with 9 positions matching TRBD2. V dropped 0 bases and J dropped 0; count of bases not matched to a gene: 12. Germline values: CDR1 LNHNV, CDR2 YYDKDF (reference sequence). The CDR3 has 20 amino acids.

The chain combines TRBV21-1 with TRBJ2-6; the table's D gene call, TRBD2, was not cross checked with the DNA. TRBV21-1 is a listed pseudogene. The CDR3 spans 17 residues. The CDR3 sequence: CASSTLAGGAGANVLTF. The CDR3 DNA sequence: TGTGCCAGCAGCACACTAGCGGGGGGTGCTGGGGCCAACGTCCTGACTTTC.

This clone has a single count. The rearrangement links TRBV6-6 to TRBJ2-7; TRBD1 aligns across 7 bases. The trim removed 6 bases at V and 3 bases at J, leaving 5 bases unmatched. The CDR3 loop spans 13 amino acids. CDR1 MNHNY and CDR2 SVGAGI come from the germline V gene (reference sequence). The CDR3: CASSLDRFYEQYF. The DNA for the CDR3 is TGTGCCAGCAGCTTGGACAGGTTCTACGAGCAGTACTTC.

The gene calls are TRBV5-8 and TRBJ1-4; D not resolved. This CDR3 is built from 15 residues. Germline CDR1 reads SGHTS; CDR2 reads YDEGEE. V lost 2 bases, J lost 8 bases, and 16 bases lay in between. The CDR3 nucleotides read TGTGCCAGCAGCTTCACGGGATATCCGCGCGAAAAACTGTTTTTT. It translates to CASSFTGYPREKLFF. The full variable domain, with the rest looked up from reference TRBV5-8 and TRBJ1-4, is EAGVTQSPTHLIKTRGQQATLRCSPISGHTSVYWYQQALGLGLQFLLWYDEGEERNRGNFPPRFSGRQFPNYSSELNVNALELEDSALYLCASSFTGYPREKLFFGSGTQLSVL.

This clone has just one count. For the CDR3, the DNA is TGTGCCAGCAGGGCCCCCCGACAGGCCACCGGGGAGCTGTTTTTT. Encoded protein: CASRAPRQATGELFF. The chain has TRBV6-5 and TRBJ2-2; the D gene is possibly TRBD1 (6 bases). The CDR3 extends over 15 amino acids. Trimming stripped 6 bases from V and 4 bases from J, with 15 bases between. Germline V lookup: CDR1 MNHEY, CDR2 SVGAGI.

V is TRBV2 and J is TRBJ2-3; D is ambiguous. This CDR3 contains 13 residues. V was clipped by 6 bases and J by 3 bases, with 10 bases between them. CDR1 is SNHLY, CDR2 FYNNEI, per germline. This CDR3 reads CASSHRPTDTQYF. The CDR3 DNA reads TGTGCCAGCAGCCACCGGCCTACAGATACGCAGTATTTT.

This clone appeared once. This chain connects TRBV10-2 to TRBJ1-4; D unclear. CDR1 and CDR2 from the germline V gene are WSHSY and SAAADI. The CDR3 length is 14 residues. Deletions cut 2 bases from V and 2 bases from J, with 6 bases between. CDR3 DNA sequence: TGCGCCAGCAGTGAGGAGGAGACTAATGAAAAACTGTTTTTT. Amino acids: CASSEEETNEKLFF.

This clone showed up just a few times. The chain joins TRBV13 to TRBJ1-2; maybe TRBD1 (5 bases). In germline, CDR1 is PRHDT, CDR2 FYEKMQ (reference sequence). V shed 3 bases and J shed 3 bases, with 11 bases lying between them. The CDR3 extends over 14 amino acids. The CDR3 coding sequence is TGTGCCAGCAGCTTTGGGGGAGGTTACTATGGCTACACCTTC. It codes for CASSFGGGYYGYTF.

The DNA for the CDR3 is TGTGCCAGCAGCCAATCGGAGACAGGGAATTCACCCCTCCACTTT. This sequence encodes CASSQSETGNSPLHF. The V and J genes are TRBV3-1 (or the pseudogene TRBV3-2) and TRBJ1-6, with 7 bases aligning to TRBD1. CDR3 size: 15 residues. The V segment lost 2 bases and the J segment 7 bases; nucleotides outside the gene matches: 5. CDR1 and CDR2 (germline): LGHDT, YNNKEL (reference sequence).

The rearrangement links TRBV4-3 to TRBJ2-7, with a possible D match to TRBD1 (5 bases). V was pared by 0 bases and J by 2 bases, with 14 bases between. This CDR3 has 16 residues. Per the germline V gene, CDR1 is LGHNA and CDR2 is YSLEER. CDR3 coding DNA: TGCGCCAGCAGCCAAGATAGTGGTGACAGCCCCTACGAGCAGTACTTC. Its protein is CASSQDSGDSPYEQYF.

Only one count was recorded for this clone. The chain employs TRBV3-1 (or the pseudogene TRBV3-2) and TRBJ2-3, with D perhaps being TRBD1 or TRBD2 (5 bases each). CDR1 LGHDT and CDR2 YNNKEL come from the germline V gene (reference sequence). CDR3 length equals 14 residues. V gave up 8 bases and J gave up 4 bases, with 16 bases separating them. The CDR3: CASRLQLGADTQYF. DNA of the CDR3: TGTGCCAGCCGCCTCCAATTGGGGGCAGATACGCAGTATTTT.

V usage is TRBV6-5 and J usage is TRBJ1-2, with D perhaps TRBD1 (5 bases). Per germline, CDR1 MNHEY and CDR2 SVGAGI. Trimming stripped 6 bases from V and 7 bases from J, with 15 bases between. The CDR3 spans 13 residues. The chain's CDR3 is CASRRNQGGGYTF. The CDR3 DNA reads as TGTGCCAGCAGGCGAAATCAGGGAGGTGGCTACACCTTC.

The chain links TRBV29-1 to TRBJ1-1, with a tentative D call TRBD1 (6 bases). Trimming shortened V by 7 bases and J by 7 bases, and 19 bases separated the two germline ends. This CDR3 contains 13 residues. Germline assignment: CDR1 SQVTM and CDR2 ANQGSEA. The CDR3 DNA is TGCAGCGCCCCTCTTAGGGGGGGGAGTGAAGCTTTCTTT. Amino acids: CSAPLRGGSEAFF.

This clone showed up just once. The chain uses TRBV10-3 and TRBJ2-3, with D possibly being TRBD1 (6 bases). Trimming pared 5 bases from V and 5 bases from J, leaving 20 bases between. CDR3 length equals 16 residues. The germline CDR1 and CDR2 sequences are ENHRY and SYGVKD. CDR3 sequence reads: CAISTGPRGSGDTQYF. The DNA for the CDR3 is TGTGCCATCAGTACCGGGCCTAGGGGGTCCGGAGATACGCAGTATTTT.

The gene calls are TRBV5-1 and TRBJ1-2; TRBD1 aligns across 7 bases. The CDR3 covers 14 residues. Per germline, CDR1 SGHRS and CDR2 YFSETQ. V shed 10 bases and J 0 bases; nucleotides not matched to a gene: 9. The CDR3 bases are TGCGCCTCAGGGGGGGCTACAGCTAACTATGGCTACACCTTC. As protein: CASGGATANYGYTF.

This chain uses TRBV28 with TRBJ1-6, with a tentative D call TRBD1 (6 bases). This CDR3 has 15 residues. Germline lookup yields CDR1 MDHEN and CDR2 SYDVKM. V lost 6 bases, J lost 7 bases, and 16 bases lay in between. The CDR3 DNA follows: TGTGCCAGCAGCTTAGGAGACAGGACAAATTCACCCCTCCACTTT. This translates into CASSLGDRTNSPLHF. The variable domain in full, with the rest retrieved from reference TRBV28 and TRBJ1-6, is DVKVTQSSRYLVKRTGEKVFLECVQDMDHENMFWYRQDPGLGLRLIYFSYDVKMKEKGDIPEGYSVSREKKERFSLILESASTNQTSMYLCASSLGDRTNSPLHFGNGTRLTVT.

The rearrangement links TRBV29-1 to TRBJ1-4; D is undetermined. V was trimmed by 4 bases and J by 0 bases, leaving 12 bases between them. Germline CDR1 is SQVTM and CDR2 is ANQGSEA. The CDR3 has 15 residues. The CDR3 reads CSVASLTSTNEKLFF. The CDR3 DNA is TGCAGCGTTGCGTCACTGACTTCAACTAATGAAAAACTGTTTTTT. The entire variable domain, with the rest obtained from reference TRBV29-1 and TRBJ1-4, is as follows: SAVISQKPSRDICQRGTSLTIQCQVDSQVTMMFWYRQQPGQSLTLIATANQGSEATYESGFVIDKFPISRPNLTFSTLTVSNMSPEDSSIYLCSVASLTSTNEKLFFGSGTQLSVL.